Below, 17 T cell receptor beta chains from the same sample are listed, as sequenced in a study of cytomegalovirus exposure and HLA in healthy donors. A multiplex PCR was run with 60 Vbeta primers and 13 Jbeta primers. Clones were read by immunoSEQ multiplex PCR, and TCRdb kept only the in-frame ones, dropping some. The data hold 30,000 to 40,000 clones, with approximately 67% observed a single time. Sequenced material: PBMCs. These receptors were collected from a man aged 35 to 55 in good health and CMV-seropositive.

This rearrangement joins TRBV7-8 to TRBJ2-7, with 12 bases that match TRBD2. The germline V gene encodes CDR1 SGHVS and CDR2 FQNEAQ. The CDR3 runs 18 residues. V shed 1 base and J 2 bases; nucleotides not matched to a gene: 9. CDR3 loop: CASSLGGFGLAGPYEQYF. CDR3 bases: TGTGCCAGCAGCTTAGGGGGTTTTGGACTAGCGGGGCCCTACGAGCAGTACTTC. Using reference TRBV7-8 and TRBJ2-7 for the parts outside the CDR3, the full variable domain is GAGVSQSPRYKVAKRGQDVALRCDPISGHVSLFWYQQALGQGPEFLTYFQNEAQLDKSGLPSDRFFAERPEGSVSTLKIQRTQQEDSAVYLCASSLGGFGLAGPYEQYFGPGTRLTVT.

The V and J genes are TRBV5-5 and TRBJ1-5, with 9 bases matching TRBD1. The CDR3 length is 16 residues. The germline V gene encodes CDR1 SGHKS and CDR2 YYEKEE (reference sequence). Germline trimming cut 4 bases from V and 1 base from J; bases unmatched to any gene: 6. The CDR3 region has the DNA TGTGCCAGCAGCCCTGGGACAGGGCGGAGCAATCAGCCCCAGCATTTT. Its protein is CASSPGTGRSNQPQHF.

The rearrangement joins TRBV5-8 to TRBJ1-1, with D possibly matching TRBD1 (5 bases). The CDR3 totals 15 residues. V lost 1 base, J lost 0 bases, and 10 bases lay in between. Per the germline V gene, CDR1 is SGHTS and CDR2 is YDEGEE. CDR3 sequence (DNA): TGTGCCAGCAGCTTGATGGGGACTTTGAACACTGAAGCTTTCTTT. It specifies CASSLMGTLNTEAFF.

The chain employs TRBV11-3 and TRBJ2-2; 11 nucleotides match TRBD1. CDR1 is SGHNT, CDR2 YENEEA, per germline. The CDR3 sequence is 14 residues long. With 7 bases clipped from V and 7 bases from J, the junction kept 5 bases outside the gene matches. In DNA, the CDR3 is TGTGCCAGCAATCTGGGACAGGGGGGCGGGGAGCTGTTTTTT. Protein product: CASNLGQGGGELFF.

The rearrangement links TRBV2 to TRBJ2-2; weak D call: TRBD2 (6 bases). The CDR3 runs to 13 residues. Trimming removed 6 bases at V and 4 bases at J, with 9 bases between. The germline V gene has CDR1 SNHLY and CDR2 FYNNEI. CDR3: CASRGRGTGELFF. In nucleotides, the CDR3 is TGTGCCAGCAGGGGGCGGGGCACCGGGGAGCTGTTTTTT.

V is TRBV5-6 and J is TRBJ1-2; TRBD1 is a possible D gene (5 bases). The germline gives CDR1 SGHDT, CDR2 YYEEEE. The CDR3 is 14 amino acids. V was shortened by 0 bases and J by 3 bases, with 9 bases between the two germline ends. The CDR3 DNA reads as TGTGCCAGCAGCTTGGTAGGGGAAGACTATGGCTACACCTTC. Its translation is CASSLVGEDYGYTF.

This chain uses TRBV5-6 with TRBJ2-7, with D possibly TRBD1 on 6 matching bases. CDR1 and CDR2 from the germline V gene are SGHDT and YYEEEE. V was shortened by 0 bases and J by 0 bases, with 10 bases between the two germline ends. CDR3 length equals 15 residues. The CDR3 sequence is CASSLGDKLSYEQYF. The CDR3 DNA sequence: TGTGCCAGCAGCTTGGGGGACAAACTCTCCTACGAGCAGTACTTC. Variable domain in full (rest from reference TRBV5-6 and TRBJ2-7): DAGVTQSPTHLIKTRGQQVTLRCSPKSGHDTVSWYQQALGQGPQFIFQYYEEEERQRGNFPDRFSGHQFPNYSSELNVNALLLGDSALYLCASSLGDKLSYEQYFGPGTRLTVT.

The chain couples TRBV28 to TRBJ2-3; perhaps TRBD1 as D (6 bases). The CDR3 has 12 residues. The germline CDR1 and CDR2 sequences are MDHEN and SYDVKM. The V end lost 5 bases, the J end lost 7 bases, and 10 bases lay between the germline ends. CDR3 loop: CASSATGYTQYF. DNA of the CDR3: TGTGCCAGCAGTGCCACAGGGTATACGCAGTATTTT.

The V call is TRBV4-2, the J call TRBJ1-2; TRBD1 matches at 10 bases. V was pared by 1 base and J by 9 bases, with 8 bases of the junction left unmatched. Germline CDR1 LGHNA, CDR2 YNFKEQ. The CDR3 has 15 residues. The CDR3 bases are TGTGCCAGCAGCCAAGCCGGGACAGGGGCCTCTAGCTACACCTTC. Protein: CASSQAGTGASSYTF.

This chain connects TRBV9 to TRBJ2-7; D is ambiguous. The CDR3 length is 14 residues. Deletions cut 4 bases from V and 4 bases from J, with 15 bases between. Per the germline V gene, CDR1 is SGDLS and CDR2 is YYNGEE. The CDR3 sequence: CASSLLDLPYEQYF. Here the CDR3 DNA reads TGTGCCAGCAGCCTCTTAGACTTACCTTACGAGCAGTACTTC.

This chain links TRBV19 with TRBJ2-3; D possibly corresponds to TRBD2 (6 bases). Germline V lookup: CDR1 LNHDA, CDR2 SQIVND (reference sequence). The V gene lost 7 bases and the J gene lost 0 bases, with 17 bases spanning the gap. This CDR3 spans 16 amino acids. CDR3 amino acids: CASTGGDPISTDTQYF. CDR3 sequence (DNA): TGTGCCAGTACCGGCGGGGACCCGATTAGCACAGATACGCAGTATTTT.

The chain couples TRBV19 to TRBJ2-1; TRBD1 aligns across 7 bases. The germline V gene encodes CDR1 LNHDA and CDR2 SQIVND (reference sequence). CDR3 size: 14 residues. V gave up 1 base and J gave up 9 bases; unmatched junction bases: 6. CDR3 amino acids: CASSIVPGGVEQFF. The DNA for the CDR3 is TGTGCCAGTAGTATAGTTCCAGGGGGTGTTGAGCAGTTCTTC.

This clone occurred a few times. This chain uses TRBV16 with TRBJ1-1; D gene unclear. Germline loops: CDR1 KGHSY, CDR2 FQNENV. V was clipped by 0 bases and J by 9 bases, with 5 bases between them. The CDR3 contains 11 residues. CDR3 residues: CASSQSPKAFF. DNA of the CDR3: TGTGCCAGCAGCCAATCACCTAAAGCTTTCTTT.

This clone was seen a handful of times. The chain has TRBV7-3 and TRBJ2-7; possibly TRBD2 for D (7 bases). This CDR3 spans 15 amino acids. The V end was cut by 5 bases, the J end by 3 bases, with 17 bases between. Looked up from germline, CDR1 is SGHTA and CDR2 is FQGTGA. The DNA of the CDR3 is TGTGCCAGCAGCCCCGAGGGGGGGGCACACTACGAGCAGTACTTC. Protein sequence: CASSPEGGAHYEQYF.

The V and J genes are TRBV7-9 and TRBJ1-1; a possible D gene is TRBD1 (6 bases). The CDR3 length is 16 residues. Germline lookup yields CDR1 SEHNR and CDR2 FQNEAQ (reference sequence). V was cut by 5 bases and J by 4 bases, with 20 bases left in between. The CDR3 protein is CASSPLGAGLPTEAFF. CDR3 DNA sequence: TGTGCCAGCAGCCCCCTGGGGGCAGGGCTTCCCACTGAAGCTTTCTTT.

The rearrangement links TRBV19 to TRBJ2-3; a possible D gene is TRBD1 (5 bases). Germline V gene lookup returns CDR1 LNHDA and CDR2 SQIVND (reference sequence). The V gene lost 0 bases and the J gene lost 0 bases, with 13 bases spanning the gap. The CDR3 is made up of 17 amino acids. CDR3 region: CASSIDYGPGSTDTQYF. CDR3 nucleotides: TGTGCCAGTAGTATAGATTACGGGCCAGGGAGCACAGATACGCAGTATTTT.

In this sample, this clone turned up a few times. This chain connects TRBV7-9 to TRBJ2-4; D uncertain. Germline V CDR1 and CDR2: SEHNR, FQNEAQ (reference sequence). The CDR3 contains 15 residues. V lost 5 bases, J lost 6 bases, and 17 bases lay in between. CDR3 amino acids: CASSPPLRLGNIQYF. CDR3 sequence (DNA): TGTGCCAGCAGCCCTCCTCTTCGGCTAGGAAACATTCAGTACTTC.